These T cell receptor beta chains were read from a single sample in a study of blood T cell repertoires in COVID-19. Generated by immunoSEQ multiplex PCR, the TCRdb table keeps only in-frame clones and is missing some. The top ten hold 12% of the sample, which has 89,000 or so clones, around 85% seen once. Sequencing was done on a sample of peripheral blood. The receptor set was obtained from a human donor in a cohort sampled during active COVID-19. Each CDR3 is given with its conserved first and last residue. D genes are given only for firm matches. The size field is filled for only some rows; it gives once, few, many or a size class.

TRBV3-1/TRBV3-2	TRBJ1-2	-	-	CASSHGGSGYTF	TGTGCCAGCAGCCACGGGGGAAGTGGCTACACCTTC
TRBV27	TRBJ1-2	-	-	CASSPSGYGYTF	TGTGCCAGCAGCCCGAGTGGCTATGGCTACACCTTC
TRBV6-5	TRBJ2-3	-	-	CATGQPSTDTQYF	TGTGCCACCGGACAGCCCAGCACAGATACGCAGTATTTT
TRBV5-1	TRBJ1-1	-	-	CASSLAMGPLRAFF	TGCGCCAGCAGCTTGGCGATGGGCCCTTTGCGAGCTTTCTTT
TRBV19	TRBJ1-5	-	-	CASSPGGLINQPQHF	TGTGCCAGTAGTCCGGGGGGTTTGATAAATCAGCCCCAGCATTTT
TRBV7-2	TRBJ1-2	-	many	CASSPKGGYGYTF	TGTGCCAGCAGCCCGAAAGGGGGTTATGGCTACACCTTC
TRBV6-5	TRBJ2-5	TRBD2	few	CASRVGEGTQYF	TGTGCCAGCAGGGTGGGGGAGGGGACCCAGTACTTC
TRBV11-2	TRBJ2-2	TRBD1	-	CASSSHGDRGYTGELFF	TGTGCCAGCAGCTCCCACGGGGACAGGGGTTACACCGGGGAGCTGTTTTTT
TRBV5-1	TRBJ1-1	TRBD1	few	CASSLETGNVNTEAFF	TGCGCCAGCAGCTTGGAGACAGGGAATGTAAACACTGAAGCTTTCTTT
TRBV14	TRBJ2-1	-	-	CASSQEWGLRDLKVREQFF	TGTGCCAGCAGCCAAGAGTGGGGTTTGCGGGACTTAAAGGTGCGGGAGCAGTTCTTC
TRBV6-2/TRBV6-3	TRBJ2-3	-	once	CASSYRQTDTQYF	TGTGCCAGCAGTTACCGACAGACAGATACGCAGTATTTT
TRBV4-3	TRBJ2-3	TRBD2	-	CASSPLTSGTDTQYF	TGCGCCAGCAGCCCCTTGACTAGCGGCACAGATACGCAGTATTTT
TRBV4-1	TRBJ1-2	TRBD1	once	CASSQEGRTGINYGYTF	TGCGCCAGCAGCCAGGAGGGGCGGACAGGGATTAACTATGGCTACACCTTC
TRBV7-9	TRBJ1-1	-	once	CASTWAGNTEAFF	TGTGCCAGCACCTGGGCAGGGAACACTGAAGCTTTCTTT
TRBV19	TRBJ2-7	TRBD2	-	CASSTIAGRYEQYF	TGTGCCAGTAGTACGATAGCGGGCCGCTACGAGCAGTACTTC
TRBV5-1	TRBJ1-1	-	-	CASSPGQPGPEAFF	TGCGCCAGCAGCCCCGGACAACCAGGCCCTGAAGCTTTCTTT
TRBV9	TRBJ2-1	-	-	CASSGHFGAYNEQFF	TGTGCCAGCAGCGGTCATTTTGGGGCTTACAATGAGCAGTTCTTC
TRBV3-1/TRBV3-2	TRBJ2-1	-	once	CASSQVLAYNEQFF	TGTGCCAGCAGCCAAGTGTTAGCATACAATGAGCAGTTCTTC
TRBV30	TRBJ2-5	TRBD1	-	CAWSARRTGPETQYF	TGTGCCTGGAGCGCCCGCAGGACAGGGCCAGAGACCCAGTACTTC
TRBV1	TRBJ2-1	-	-	CTSSQDGLAGDNEQFF	TGCACCAGCAGCCAAGATGGACTAGCGGGGGACAATGAGCAGTTCTTC
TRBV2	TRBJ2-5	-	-	CASRGTQETQYF	TGTGCCAGCAGGGGCACCCAAGAGACCCAGTACTTC
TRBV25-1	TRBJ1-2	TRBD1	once	CASSYGDRGRPYGYTF	TGTGCCAGCAGTTATGGGGACAGGGGGCGCCCCTATGGCTACACCTTC
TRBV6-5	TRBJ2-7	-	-	CASSPGLYEQYF	TGTGCCAGCAGTCCAGGGCTCTACGAGCAGTACTTC
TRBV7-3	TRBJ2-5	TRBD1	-	CASSRQGSQETQYF	TGTGCCAGCAGCCGACAGGGGTCCCAAGAGACCCAGTACTTC
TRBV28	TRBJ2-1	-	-	CASSPSNGGEQFF	TGTGCCAGCAGTCCCTCCAACGGGGGTGAGCAGTTCTTC
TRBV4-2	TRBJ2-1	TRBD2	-	CASSLRTSGDSSYNEQFF	TGTGCCAGCAGCCTCAGGACTAGCGGCGACAGCTCCTACAATGAGCAGTTCTTC
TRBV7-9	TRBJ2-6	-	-	CASSLGRAGANVLTF	TGTGCCAGCAGCTTAGGGAGGGCTGGGGCCAACGTCCTGACTTTC
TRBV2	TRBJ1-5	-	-	CASSPRAFSNQPQHF	TGTGCCAGCAGTCCCAGGGCTTTTAGCAATCAGCCCCAGCATTTT
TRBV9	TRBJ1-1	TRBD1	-	CASSAYRGGTEAFF	TGTGCCAGCAGCGCCTACAGGGGCGGTACTGAAGCTTTCTTT
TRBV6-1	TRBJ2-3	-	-	CASSESGATTDTQYF	TGTGCCAGCAGTGAATCTGGGGCGACCACAGATACGCAGTATTTT
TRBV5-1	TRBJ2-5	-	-	CASRYSTAGETQYF	TGCGCCAGCAGATACAGTACAGCGGGAGAGACCCAGTACTTC
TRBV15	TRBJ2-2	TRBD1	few	CATSRDRTGGPGELFF	TGTGCCACCAGCAGAGATCGGACAGGGGGCCCCGGGGAGCTGTTTTTT
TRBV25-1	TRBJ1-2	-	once	CASSVNPSSYGGNYGYTF	TGTGCCAGCAGTGTCAATCCCTCCAGTTACGGGGGGAACTATGGCTACACCTTC
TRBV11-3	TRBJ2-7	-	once	CASSERSSLPYEQYF	TGTGCCAGCAGCGAACGGTCGTCTCTTCCCTACGAGCAGTACTTC
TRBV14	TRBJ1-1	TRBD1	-	CASSWDRRGAFF	TGTGCCAGCAGCTGGGACAGGAGGGGGGCTTTCTTT
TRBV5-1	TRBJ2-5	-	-	CASSLVGETQYF	TGCGCCAGCAGCCTCGTCGGGGAGACCCAGTACTTC
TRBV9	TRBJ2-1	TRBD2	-	CASSVEGGTSPYNEQFF	TGTGCCAGCAGCGTAGAAGGTGGGACTAGTCCCTACAATGAGCAGTTCTTC
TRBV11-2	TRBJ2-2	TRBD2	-	CASSLEASGGLNTGELFF	TGTGCCAGCAGCTTAGAAGCTAGCGGGGGACTGAACACCGGGGAGCTGTTTTTT
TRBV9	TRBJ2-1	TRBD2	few	CASSISGGAYNEQFF	TGTGCCAGCAGCATAAGCGGGGGGGCTTACAATGAGCAGTTCTTC
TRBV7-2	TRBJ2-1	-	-	CASSAQGSSYNEQFF	TGTGCCAGCAGCGCACAGGGTAGCTCCTACAATGAGCAGTTCTTC
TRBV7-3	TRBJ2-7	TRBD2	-	CASSLGAGDEQYF	TGTGCCAGCAGCCTCGGTGCGGGGGACGAGCAGTACTTC
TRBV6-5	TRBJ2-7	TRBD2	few	CASSPGLATSYEQYF	TGTGCCAGCAGCCCCGGACTAGCGACCTCCTACGAGCAGTACTTC
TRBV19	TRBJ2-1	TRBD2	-	CASSMGQAGGFDEQFF	TGTGCCAGTAGTATGGGGCAAGCGGGAGGGTTCGATGAGCAGTTCTTC
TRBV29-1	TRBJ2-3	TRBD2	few	CSVAPGGTSTDTQYF	TGCAGCGTTGCTCCGGGAGGGACTAGCACAGATACGCAGTATTTT
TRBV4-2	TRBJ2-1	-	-	CASSQDMASSYNEQFF	TGTGCCAGCAGCCAAGATATGGCTAGCTCCTACAATGAGCAGTTCTTC
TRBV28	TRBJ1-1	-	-	CATHLTGHTEAFF	TGTGCCACCCATCTAACGGGTCACACTGAAGCTTTCTTT
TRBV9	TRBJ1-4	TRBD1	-	CASSPGGQALDQGLFF	TGTGCCAGCAGCCCTGGGGGACAGGCCTTGGACCAGGGACTGTTTTTT
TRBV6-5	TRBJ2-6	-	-	CASSSTGTGANVLTF	TGTGCCAGCAGTTCAACAGGGACTGGGGCCAACGTCCTGACTTTC
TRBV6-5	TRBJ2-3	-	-	CASSWSSTDTQYF	TGTGCCAGCAGTTGGAGCAGCACAGATACGCAGTATTTT
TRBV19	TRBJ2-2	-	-	CASKGGAGSNTGELFF	TGTGCCAGTAAGGGCGGCGCGGGCTCGAACACCGGGGAGCTGTTTTTT
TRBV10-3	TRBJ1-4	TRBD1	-	CAIRSGTGLEKLFF	TGTGCCATCAGAAGCGGGACAGGACTTGAAAAACTGTTTTTT
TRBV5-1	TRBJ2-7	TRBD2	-	CASSSGGSAGEGSSYEQYF	TGCGCCAGCAGCTCCGGGGGTAGCGCGGGAGAGGGGAGCTCCTACGAGCAGTACTTC
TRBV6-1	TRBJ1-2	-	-	CASSESEGLGYTF	TGTGCCAGCAGTGAATCGGAGGGTCTCGGCTACACCTTC
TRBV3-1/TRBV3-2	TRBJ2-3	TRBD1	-	CASSREDRGWDTQYF	TGTGCCAGCAGCAGAGAGGACAGGGGGTGGGATACGCAGTATTTT
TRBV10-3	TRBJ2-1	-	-	CAISVDRINEQFF	TGTGCCATCAGTGTGGACAGAATCAATGAGCAGTTCTTC